These 8 T cell receptor beta chains were all obtained from the same sample, sequenced in a study of T cells in Graves' hyperthyroidism and ophthalmopathy. TCR beta CDR3 sequences were amplified from RNA transcripts. RT-PCR in the first round (using the HTBI primer set) targeted the TCR CDR3. TCRdb itself ran the multiplex PCR reads through MiXCR, one entry per CDR3 protein. Of around 380,000 distinct CDR3 sequences in the sample, approximately 12% were seen once. Input material: blood. The source is a man in his thirties or forties with Graves' hyperthyroidism that later progressed to Graves' ophthalmopathy.

Only a few counts were recorded for this clonotype. This chain connects TRBV5-1 to TRBJ2-1; TRBD2 matches 9 bases. This CDR3 is 15 amino acids long. In germline, CDR1 is SGHRS, CDR2 YFSETQ. The junction had 11 bases not matched to a gene; V was cut back by 4 bases and J by 9 bases. CDR3 sequence reads: CASSPGSRGGGEQFF. The DNA for the CDR3 is TGCGCCAGCAGCCCCGGCTCGCGGGGGGGCGGTGAGCAGTTCTTC. Looking up the rest from reference TRBV5-1 and TRBJ2-1 gives the full variable domain: KAGVTQTPRYLIKTRGQQVTLSCSPISGHRSVSWYQQTPGQGLQFLFEYFSETQRNKGNFPGRFSGRQFSNSRSEMNVSTLELGDSALYLCASSPGSRGGGEQFFGPGTRLTVL.

The gene calls are TRBV27 and TRBJ1-2; 7 nucleotides agree with TRBD1. The length of the CDR3 is 17 residues. Trimming removed 5 bases from V and 5 bases from J; junction bases left unmatched: 17. Germline assignment: CDR1 MNHEY and CDR2 SMNVEV (reference sequence). CDR3 sequence reads: CASSPLSLIRGRYGYTF. In DNA, the CDR3 is TGTGCCAGCAGTCCCCTATCCCTTATTAGGGGGCGGTATGGCTACACCTTC.

Many counts were recorded for this clonotype. This chain connects TRBV20-1 to TRBJ2-2; 8 positions match TRBD1. CDR1 is DFQATT and CDR2 is SNEGSKA in the germline V gene (reference sequence). The CDR3 contains 16 residues. V lost 5 bases, J lost 0 bases, and 8 bases stayed unmatched. CDR3 in amino acids: CSAHPGQAANTGELFF. DNA of the CDR3: TGCAGTGCTCACCCGGGACAGGCAGCGAACACCGGGGAGCTGTTTTTT.

This clonotype was observed a handful of times. The genes are TRBV20-1 and TRBJ2-1; D gene uncertain. This CDR3 is 14 amino acids long. CDR1 and CDR2 from the germline V gene are DFQATT and SNEGSKA (reference sequence). V lost 3 bases to trimming and J lost 0 bases, with 9 bases between them. In DNA, the CDR3 is TGCAGTGCTAGGTTGGGCAGCTCCTACAATGAGCAGTTCTTC. This translates into CSARLGSSYNEQFF.

This clonotype was seen at least ten times. This chain links TRBV5-1 with TRBJ2-1; 8 bases map to TRBD1. J was trimmed by 4 bases and V by 5 bases; bases with no gene match: 8. CDR3 length: 15 residues. The germline CDR1 and CDR2 sequences are SGHRS and YFSETQ. In DNA form, the CDR3 reads TGCGCCAGCAGGCTCACCGGGACAGGATACAATGAGCAGTTCTTC. This translates into CASRLTGTGYNEQFF.

This clonotype occurred a few times. V usage is TRBV5-1 and J usage is TRBJ2-7; TRBD1 aligns across 8 bases. CDR1 is SGHRS and CDR2 is YFSETQ in the germline V gene. This CDR3 has 16 residues. The ends lost 3 bases at V and 4 bases at J; junction bases unmatched: 12. CDR3 in amino acids: CASSSEIGTGVYEQYF. The DNA for the CDR3 is TGCGCCAGCAGCTCGGAAATTGGGACAGGCGTTTACGAGCAGTACTTC.

In this sample, this clonotype turned up many times. V is TRBV12-3 or TRBV12-4 and J is TRBJ1-1; the D is unclear. This CDR3 contains 11 residues. Trimming cost V 6 bases and J 7 bases, with 9 bases left between them. The CDR3 loop reads CASSPYNEAFF. In DNA form, the CDR3 reads TGTGCCAGCAGCCCGTACAATGAAGCTTTCTTT.

This clonotype was counted only a few times. The V gene is TRBV5-1, the J gene TRBJ1-1; 7 bases agree with TRBD1. The CDR3 runs 13 residues. CDR1 is SGHRS and CDR2 is YFSETQ in the germline V gene. Losses at the gene ends were 0 bases for V and 6 bases for J; bases not matched to a gene: 2. The CDR3 nucleotides read TGCGCCAGCAGCTTGGGGCAGGGGGCTGAAGCTTTCTTT. Translated: CASSLGQGAEAFF.